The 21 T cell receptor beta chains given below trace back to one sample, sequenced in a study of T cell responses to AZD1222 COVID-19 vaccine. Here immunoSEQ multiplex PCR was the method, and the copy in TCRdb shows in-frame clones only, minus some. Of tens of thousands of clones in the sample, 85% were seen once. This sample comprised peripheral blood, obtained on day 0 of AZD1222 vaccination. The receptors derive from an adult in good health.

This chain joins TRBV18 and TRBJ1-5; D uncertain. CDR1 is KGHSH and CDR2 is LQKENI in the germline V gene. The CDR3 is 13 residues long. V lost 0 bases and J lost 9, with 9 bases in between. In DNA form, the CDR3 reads TGTGCCAGCTCACCACCTATGTTGGCGCCCCAGCATTTT. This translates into CASSPPMLAPQHF.

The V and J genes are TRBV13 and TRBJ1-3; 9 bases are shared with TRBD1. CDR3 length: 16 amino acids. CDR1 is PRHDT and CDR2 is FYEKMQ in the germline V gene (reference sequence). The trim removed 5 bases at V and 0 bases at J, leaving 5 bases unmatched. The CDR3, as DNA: TGTGCCAGCAGCACTCCGACAGGGGGCTCTGGAAACACCATATATTTT. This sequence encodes CASSTPTGGSGNTIYF.

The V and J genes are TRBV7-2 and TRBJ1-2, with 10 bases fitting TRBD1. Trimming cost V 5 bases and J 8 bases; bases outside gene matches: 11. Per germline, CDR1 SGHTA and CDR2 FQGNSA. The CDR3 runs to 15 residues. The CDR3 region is CASSPGTGDGGGYTF. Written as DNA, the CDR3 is TGTGCCAGCAGCCCAGGGACAGGGGATGGAGGAGGCTACACCTTC.

CDR3 sequence (DNA): TGTGCCAGTAGTACCGGGACCCACGGAAATGGCTACACCTTC. Its translation: CASSTGTHGNGYTF. V usage is TRBV19 and J usage is TRBJ1-2, with D tentatively TRBD1 (5 bases). The germline CDR1 and CDR2 sequences are LNHDA and SQIVND (reference sequence). V was trimmed by 4 bases and J by 6 bases, leaving 15 bases between them. CDR3 length: 14 residues.

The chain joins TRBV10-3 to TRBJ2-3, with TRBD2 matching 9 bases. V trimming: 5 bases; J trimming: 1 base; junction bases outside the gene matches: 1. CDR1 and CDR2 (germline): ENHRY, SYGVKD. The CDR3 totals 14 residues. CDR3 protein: CAISPSGGTDTQYF. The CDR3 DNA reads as TGTGCCATCAGTCCTAGCGGGGGCACAGATACGCAGTATTTT.

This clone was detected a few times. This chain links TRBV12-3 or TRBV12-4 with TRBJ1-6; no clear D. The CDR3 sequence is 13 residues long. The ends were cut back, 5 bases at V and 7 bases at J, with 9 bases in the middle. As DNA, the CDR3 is TGTGCCAGCAGTCCCCTCACCAATTCACCCCTCCACTTT. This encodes CASSPLTNSPLHF.

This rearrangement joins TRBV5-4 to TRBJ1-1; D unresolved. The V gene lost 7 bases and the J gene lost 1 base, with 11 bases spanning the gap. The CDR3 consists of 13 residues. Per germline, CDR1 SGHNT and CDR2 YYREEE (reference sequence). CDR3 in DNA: TGTGCCAGCGCCGGCACCACGAACACTGAAGCTTTCTTT. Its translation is CASAGTTNTEAFF.

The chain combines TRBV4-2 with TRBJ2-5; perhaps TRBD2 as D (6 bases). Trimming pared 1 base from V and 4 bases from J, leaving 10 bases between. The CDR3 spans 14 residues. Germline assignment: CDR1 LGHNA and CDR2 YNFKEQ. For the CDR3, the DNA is TGTGCCAGCAGCCAAGGGAGGGGAGGAGAGACCCAGTACTTC. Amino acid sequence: CASSQGRGGETQYF.

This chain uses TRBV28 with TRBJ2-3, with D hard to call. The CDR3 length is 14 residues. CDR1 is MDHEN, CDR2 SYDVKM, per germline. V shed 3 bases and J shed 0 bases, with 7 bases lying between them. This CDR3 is CASSFGVSTDTQYF. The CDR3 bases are TGTGCCAGCAGTTTTGGTGTCAGCACAGATACGCAGTATTTT.

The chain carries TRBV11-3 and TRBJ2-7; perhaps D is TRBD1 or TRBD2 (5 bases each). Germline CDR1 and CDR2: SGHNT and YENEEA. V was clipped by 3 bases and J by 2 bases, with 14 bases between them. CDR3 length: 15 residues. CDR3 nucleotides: TGTGCCAGCAGCTTCGCCGGGACGGGTACCTACGAGCAGTACTTC. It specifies CASSFAGTGTYEQYF.

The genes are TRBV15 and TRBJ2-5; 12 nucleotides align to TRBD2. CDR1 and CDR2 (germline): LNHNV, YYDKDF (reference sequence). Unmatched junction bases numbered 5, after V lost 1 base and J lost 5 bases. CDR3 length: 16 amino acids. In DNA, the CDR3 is TGTGCCACCAGCAGAGGTCTACTAGCGGGGGGCGAGACCCAGTACTTC. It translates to CATSRGLLAGGETQYF.

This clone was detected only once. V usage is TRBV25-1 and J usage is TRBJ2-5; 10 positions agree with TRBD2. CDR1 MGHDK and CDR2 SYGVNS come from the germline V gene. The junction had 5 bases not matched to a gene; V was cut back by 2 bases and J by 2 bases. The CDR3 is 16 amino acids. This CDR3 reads CASSESTSGAQETQYF. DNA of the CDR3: TGTGCCAGCAGTGAAAGCACTAGCGGGGCACAAGAGACCCAGTACTTC.

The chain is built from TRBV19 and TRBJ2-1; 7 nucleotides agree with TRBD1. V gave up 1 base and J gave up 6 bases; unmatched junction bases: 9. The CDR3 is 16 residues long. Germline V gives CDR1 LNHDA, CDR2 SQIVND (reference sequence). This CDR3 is CASSIGGRGKSNEQFF. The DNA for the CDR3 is TGTGCCAGTAGTATAGGCGGCAGGGGGAAGAGCAATGAGCAGTTCTTC.

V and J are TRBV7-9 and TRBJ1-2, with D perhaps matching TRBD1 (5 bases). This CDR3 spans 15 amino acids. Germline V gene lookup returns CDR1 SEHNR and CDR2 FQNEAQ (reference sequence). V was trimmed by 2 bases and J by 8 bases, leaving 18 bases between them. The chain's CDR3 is CASSLLGRELYGYTF. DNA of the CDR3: TGTGCCAGCAGCTTATTGGGCAGGGAACTATACGGCTACACCTTC.

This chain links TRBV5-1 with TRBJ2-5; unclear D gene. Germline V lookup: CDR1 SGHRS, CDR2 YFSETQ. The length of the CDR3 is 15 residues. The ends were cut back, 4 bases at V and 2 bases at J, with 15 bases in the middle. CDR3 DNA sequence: TGCGCCAGCAGCCCCCAAGGGCTCAGTCAAGAGACCCAGTACTTC. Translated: CASSPQGLSQETQYF.

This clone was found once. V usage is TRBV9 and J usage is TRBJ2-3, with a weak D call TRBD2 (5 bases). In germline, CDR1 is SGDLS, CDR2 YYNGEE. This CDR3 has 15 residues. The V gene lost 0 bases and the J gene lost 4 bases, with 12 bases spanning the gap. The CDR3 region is CASSVVGSRADTQYF. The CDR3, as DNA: TGTGCCAGCAGCGTAGTTGGGAGTAGGGCAGATACGCAGTATTTT.

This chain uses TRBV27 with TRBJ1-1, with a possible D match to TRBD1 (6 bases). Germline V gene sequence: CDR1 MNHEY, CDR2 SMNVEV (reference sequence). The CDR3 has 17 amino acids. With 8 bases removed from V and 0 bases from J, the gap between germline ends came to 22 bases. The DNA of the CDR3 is TGTGCCAGCGATGTAAGCCGCAGGGGATTAATGAACACTGAAGCTTTCTTT. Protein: CASDVSRRGLMNTEAFF.

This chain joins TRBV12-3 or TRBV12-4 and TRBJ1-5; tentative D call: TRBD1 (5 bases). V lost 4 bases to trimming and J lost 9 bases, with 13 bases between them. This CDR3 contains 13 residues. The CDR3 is CASSSQSGAPQHF. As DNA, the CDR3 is TGTGCCAGCAGTTCCCAGAGTGGGGCGCCCCAGCATTTT.

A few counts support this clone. CDR3 region: CASSQDSHPGRGQYF. CDR3 nucleotide sequence: TGTGCCAGCAGCCAAGATTCCCACCCTGGGAGGGGGCAGTACTTC. The chain couples TRBV14 to TRBJ2-7, with 7 nucleotides matching TRBD2. The CDR3 is 15 residues long. Looked up from germline, CDR1 is SGHDN and CDR2 is FVKESK. V lost 0 bases and J lost 9; bases outside the gene matches: 11.

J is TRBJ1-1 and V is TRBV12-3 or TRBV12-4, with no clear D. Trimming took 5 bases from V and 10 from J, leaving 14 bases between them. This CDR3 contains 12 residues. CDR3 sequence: CASSQSRFGAFF. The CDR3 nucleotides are TGTGCCAGCAGTCAGAGCAGGTTTGGAGCTTTCTTT.

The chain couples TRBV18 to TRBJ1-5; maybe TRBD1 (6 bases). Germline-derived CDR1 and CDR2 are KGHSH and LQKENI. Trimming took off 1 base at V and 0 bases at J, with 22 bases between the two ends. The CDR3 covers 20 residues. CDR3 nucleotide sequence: TGTGCCAGCTCACCACGGGGCGCGACAGGCGAACTTTATAGCAATCAGCCCCAGCATTTT. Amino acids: CASSPRGATGELYSNQPQHF. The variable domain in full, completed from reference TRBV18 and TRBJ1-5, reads NAGVMQNPRHLVRRRGQEARLRCSPMKGHSHVYWYRQLPEEGLKFMVYLQKENIIDESGMPKERFSAEFPKEGPSILRIQQVVRGDSAAYFCASSPRGATGELYSNQPQHFGDGTRLSIL.